A single sample gave rise to the 7 T cell receptor beta chains below, sequenced in a study of cytomegalovirus exposure and HLA in healthy donors. Primers: 60 Vbeta forward and 13 Jbeta reverse. Data came from immunoSEQ multiplex PCR; TCRdb stores just in-frame clones and leaves some out. The table lists approximately 150,000 clones, roughly 80% of them singletons. Input material: PBMCs. These receptor sequences come from a man younger than 30 in good health and CMV-seronegative.

The genes are TRBV28 and TRBJ2-1; D remains ambiguous. The length of the CDR3 is 15 residues. Germline V gene data show CDR1 as MDHEN and CDR2 as SYDVKM. With 3 bases removed from V and 2 bases from J, the gap between germline ends came to 11 bases. The CDR3 DNA reads as TGTGCCAGCAGTTTCCCCGGCGGAACCTACAATGAGCAGTTCTTC. It is translated as CASSFPGGTYNEQFF. The full variable domain, completed using reference TRBV28 and TRBJ2-1, is DVKVTQSSRYLVKRTGEKVFLECVQDMDHENMFWYRQDPGLGLRLIYFSYDVKMKEKGDIPEGYSVSREKKERFSLILESASTNQTSMYLCASSFPGGTYNEQFFGPGTRLTVL.

The rearrangement joins TRBV19 to TRBJ1-4, with TRBD1 matching over 8 bases. This CDR3 contains 15 residues. Germline V gene data show CDR1 as LNHDA and CDR2 as SQIVND (reference sequence). The junction had 8 bases not matched to a gene; V was cut back by 4 bases and J by 7 bases. CDR3 sequence: CASSTYQGAGEKLFF. CDR3 DNA: TGTGCCAGTAGTACCTACCAGGGGGCAGGTGAAAAACTGTTTTTT.

The rearrangement joins TRBV29-1 to TRBJ2-7; 8 bases are shared with TRBD1. Losses at the gene ends were 7 bases for V and 5 bases for J; bases not matched to a gene: 7. This CDR3 spans 12 amino acids. The V gene's germline CDR1 is SQVTM and CDR2 ANQGSEA. CDR3 in DNA: TGCAGCGGGACGGACAGGGCTAACGAGCAGTACTTC. This gives the protein CSGTDRANEQYF.

This clone appeared once. V gene TRBV14 combines with J gene TRBJ2-2; D remains ambiguous. V lost 6 bases and J lost 4, with 6 bases in between. This CDR3 has 12 residues. The germline V gene has CDR1 SGHDN and CDR2 FVKESK. The chain's CDR3 is CASRAGTGELFF. CDR3 DNA: TGTGCCAGCAGGGCAGGCACCGGGGAGCTGTTTTTT.

The chain recombines TRBV5-5 with TRBJ1-1; D is possibly TRBD1 (5 bases). Trimming took 0 bases from V and 0 from J, leaving 6 bases between them. Germline CDR1 is SGHKS and CDR2 is YYEKEE (reference sequence). The CDR3 loop spans 14 amino acids. CDR3 coding DNA: TGTGCCAGCAGCTTGGGGGGCTTGAACACTGAAGCTTTCTTT. The encoded protein is CASSLGGLNTEAFF.

This clone was seen just once. The chain couples TRBV7-2 to TRBJ2-7; D is undetermined. Trimming removed 3 bases at V and 1 base at J, with 4 bases between. The CDR3 is 12 amino acids. In germline, CDR1 is SGHTA, CDR2 FQGNSA. In DNA form, the CDR3 reads TGTGCCAGCAGCTTCGTATCCTACGAGCAGTACTTC. Protein product: CASSFVSYEQYF.

The chain links TRBV27 to TRBJ2-7; D gene uncertain. V dropped 10 bases and J dropped 3 bases, with 10 bases sitting between them. Germline V CDR1 and CDR2: MNHEY, SMNVEV (reference sequence). The CDR3 loop spans 11 amino acids. CDR3 sequence reads: CATGIGYEQYF. CDR3 coding DNA: TGTGCCACCGGTATTGGCTACGAGCAGTACTTC.